Listed below are T cell receptor beta chains from one sample, sequenced in a study of blood T cell repertoires in COVID-19. Generated by immunoSEQ multiplex PCR, the TCRdb table keeps only in-frame clones and is missing some. The sample has 150,000 to 200,000 clones, about 82% seen once; the top ten hold under 5.5%. Sequenced: peripheral blood. Source of these receptors: a woman aged 25 to 45 with acute or convalescent COVID-19. Each CDR3 is given with its conserved first and last residue. Fields, in order: clone size, V gene, J gene, D gene, CDR3 DNA, CDR3 protein. The D gene is left open where the match is weak. Clone size is given for some rows only: seen once, a few or many times, or a class if the clone is expanded.

clone_size: .; v_call: TRBV9; j_call: TRBJ1-1; d_call: .; cdr3_nt: TGTGCCAGCAGCGCCCTCCTAGGATCGAGTACTGAAGCTTTCTTT; cdr3_aa: CASSALLGSSTEAFF
clone_size: .; v_call: TRBV7-9; j_call: TRBJ1-4; d_call: .; cdr3_nt: TGTGCCAGCAGCCCCGGACAGAAGAATGAAAAACTGTTTTTT; cdr3_aa: CASSPGQKNEKLFF
clone_size: .; v_call: TRBV5-5; j_call: TRBJ2-1; d_call: .; cdr3_nt: TGTGCCAGCAGCTTTGGGACAACGGCCGATGAGCAGTTCTTC; cdr3_aa: CASSFGTTADEQFF
clone_size: .; v_call: TRBV7-8; j_call: TRBJ2-7; d_call: .; cdr3_nt: TGTGCCAGCAGCAAGGGGAACGAGCAGTACTTC; cdr3_aa: CASSKGNEQYF
clone_size: .; v_call: TRBV28; j_call: TRBJ2-5; d_call: TRBD1; cdr3_nt: TGTGCCAGCAGTTTATGGGCCCCTACAGGGGAATACATACTAGAGACCCAGTACTTC; cdr3_aa: CASSLWAPTGEYILETQYF
clone_size: .; v_call: TRBV4-1; j_call: TRBJ1-4; d_call: .; cdr3_nt: TGCGCCAGCAGTCAGGTGATTAATGAAAAACTGTTTTTT; cdr3_aa: CASSQVINEKLFF
clone_size: .; v_call: TRBV28; j_call: TRBJ2-1; d_call: TRBD2; cdr3_nt: TGTGCCAGCAGTGGTCTAGCGGGAGGTTCCTACAATGAGCAGTTCTTC; cdr3_aa: CASSGLAGGSYNEQFF
clone_size: .; v_call: TRBV6-5; j_call: TRBJ2-3; d_call: TRBD1; cdr3_nt: TGTGCCAGCAGCCTACAGGGGGCGCAGACAGATACGCAGTATTTT; cdr3_aa: CASSLQGAQTDTQYF
clone_size: .; v_call: TRBV7-2; j_call: TRBJ1-2; d_call: TRBD1; cdr3_nt: TGTGCCAGCAGCTTACAGGGGGCAGATGGCTACACCTTC; cdr3_aa: CASSLQGADGYTF
clone_size: few; v_call: TRBV7-2; j_call: TRBJ2-3; d_call: .; cdr3_nt: TGTGCCAGCAGCTTAGTTTTGCTAGCCACAGATACGCAGTATTTT; cdr3_aa: CASSLVLLATDTQYF